These 5 T cell receptor beta chains originate from one sample sequenced in a study of naive and memory T cell subsets. Study-level findings and limits: Especially in CD8 cells, naive repertoires contained a few larger clonotypes, possibly CD45RA-re-expressing memory cells.

Both TRBC1 and TRBC2 were covered by a beta constant-region primer of two equimolar oligonucleotides. The ligated cDNA underwent four PCR rounds using SP2 and nested alpha and beta constant-region primers. TCRdb independently ran MiXCR on the UMI-ligation and nested PCR reads; one entry per CDR3 protein. The sample lists fewer than 150,000 distinct CDR3 sequences, about a fifth occurring once. The antigens of these receptors remain unknown. The sample taken for sequencing was naive CD8+ T cells from blood. Source of these receptors: a human donor in good health.

This clonotype was detected only a few times. The V call is TRBV28, the J call TRBJ2-4, with 8 bases that match TRBD2. The CDR3 loop spans 15 amino acids. Looked up from germline, CDR1 is MDHEN and CDR2 is SYDVKM. J gave up 16 bases and V 3 bases, and 17 bases lay outside the gene matches. CDR3 sequence: CASSLDGRADNILYF. CDR3 bases: TGTGCCAGCAGTTTGGACGGGAGGGCCGATAATATCCTTTACTTC.

There are a few counts of this clonotype. The chain employs TRBV9 and TRBJ1-5; weak D call: TRBD1 (5 bases). The length of the CDR3 is 15 residues. The germline V gene encodes CDR1 SGDLS and CDR2 YYNGEE. Trimming left V 4 bases short and J 2 bases short, with 13 bases between. CDR3 region: CASSPRGGGNQPQHF. The CDR3 DNA sequence: TGTGCCAGCAGCCCCCGGGGCGGGGGCAATCAGCCCCAGCATTTT.

The sample holds a few counts of this clonotype. V is TRBV28 and J is TRBJ2-7; 7 bases are shared with TRBD1. Germline V CDR1 and CDR2: MDHEN, SYDVKM. This CDR3 contains 18 residues. The V gene end was trimmed by 4 bases and the J gene end by 3 bases; junction bases not matched to a gene: 18. Here the CDR3 reads CASSSQEFMGTARYEQYF. The CDR3 region has the DNA TGTGCCAGCAGTTCCCAAGAGTTCATGGGGACAGCACGCTACGAGCAGTACTTC.

CDR3 in amino acids: CASSYSQGTYEQYF. The DNA of the CDR3 is TGTGCCAGCAGTTACTCGCAGGGTACCTACGAGCAGTACTTC. This chain links TRBV6-5 with TRBJ2-7; tentative D call: TRBD1 (5 bases). Deletions cut 0 bases from V and 2 bases from J, with 8 bases between. Germline CDR1 and CDR2: MNHEY and SVGAGI. This CDR3 has 14 residues.

The chain uses TRBV28 and TRBJ2-1; D is perhaps TRBD1 (6 bases). This CDR3 spans 15 amino acids. Germline lookup yields CDR1 MDHEN and CDR2 SYDVKM. Trimming took off 6 bases at V and 2 bases at J, with 14 bases between the two ends. The DNA for the CDR3 is TGTGCCAGCAGGCCTCCCGGGACAACCTACAATGAGCAGTTCTTC. Translating gives CASRPPGTTYNEQFF. Based on the CDR3 plus reference TRBV28 and TRBJ2-1, the full variable domain is DVKVTQSSRYLVKRTGEKVFLECVQDMDHENMFWYRQDPGLGLRLIYFSYDVKMKEKGDIPEGYSVSREKKERFSLILESASTNQTSMYLCASRPPGTTYNEQFFGPGTRLTVL.